This TCR beta chain was identified during a study of OX40 agonist ivuxolimab in advanced cancers. V lost 8 bases and J 2 bases, leaving 18 bases between the germline ends. The CDR3 consists of 16 residues. The germline V gene encodes CDR1 MDHEN and CDR2 SYDVKM. Patients were ruled out by autoimmune disease history or systemic immunosuppression. This clone was recorded once. TCRdb's table, derived via immunoSEQ multiplex PCR, lists solely in-frame clones and lacks some. The sample has around 72,000 clones; about 88% are singletons. The sequence was collected from an adult with an advanced solid tumor such as melanoma, head and neck, liver or kidney cancer. The chain recombines TRBV28 with TRBJ2-2; D is possibly TRBD1 (6 bases). The sequencing here drew on CD4+ or CD8+ T cells sorted from blood, taken in a trial of the OX40 agonist ivuxolimab. CDR3 sequence (DNA): TGTGCCAGCCGTTCCCAGGACAGCTCAAACACCGGGGAGCTGTTTTTT. Protein product: CASRSQDSSNTGELFF.